This T cell receptor (beta chain) was obtained from a study of CD4 T cells in relation to SARS-CoV-2 and coronaviruses. Across the study: TCR beta CDR3s were sequenced after 10-day antigen culture of PBMCs. Negative control cultures got HIV-1 Nef peptides or no peptide.

Sequencing was performed with immunoSEQ multiplex PCR; in TCRdb, only in-frame clones are kept and a portion is missing. The sample contains 15,000 or so clones, 82% of which appear only once. A note on this clone: Its antigen is unidentified.

Before the COVID-19 pandemic, during about 2011-2018, CD4+ T cells were taken from unexposed donors. The cells were cultured for about ten days before CD4+ T cells were isolated. Unexposed-donor CD4+ T cells were probed with SARS-CoV-2 S/N and four cold-coronavirus spikes, cells permitting. Regarding the study as a whole: About 65% of donors had memory CD4+ clonotypes crossrecognizing SARS-CoV-2 and common cold coronavirus spike.

This CDR3 spans 16 amino acids. Trimming left V 0 bases short and J 3 bases short, with 12 bases between. CDR1 and CDR2 from the germline V gene are LGHDT and YNNKEL (reference sequence). This receptor was taken from a human donor in good health. Sequencing was done on a sample of CD4+ T cells from PBMCs, cultured in vitro. The V and J genes are TRBV3-1 (or the pseudogene TRBV3-2) and TRBJ2-1; D remains ambiguous. CDR3 sequence: CASSQDKHGFYNEQFF. CDR3 sequence (DNA): TGTGCCAGCAGCCAAGATAAGCACGGATTCTACAATGAGCAGTTCTTC.